The next 26 T cell receptor beta chains were all read from a single sample in a study of blood T cell repertoires in COVID-19. The method was immunoSEQ multiplex PCR; TCRdb's version includes in-frame clones alone and lacks a portion of them. The sample consists of 490,000 or so clones, roughly 90% of them appearing once. Sequencing input: PBMCs or T cells enriched from blood (not recorded which). These receptors were collected from a woman in her thirties or forties who had recovered from COVID-19.

The V call is TRBV18, the J call TRBJ2-1; D uncertain. The CDR3 totals 15 residues. The germline gives CDR1 KGHSH, CDR2 LQKENI. V was cut by 2 bases and J by 0 bases, with 8 bases left in between. The CDR3 DNA is TGTGCCAGCTCACCAGTAGAAAGCTCCTACAATGAGCAGTTCTTC. The encoded protein is CASSPVESSYNEQFF.

This chain links TRBV2 with TRBJ1-2; tentatively, D is TRBD1 (6 bases). V was shortened by 7 bases and J by 5 bases, with 14 bases between the two germline ends. The V gene's germline CDR1 is SNHLY and CDR2 FYNNEI. There are 13 residues in the CDR3. The CDR3 DNA reads as TGTGCCAGCAAGAGGACAGAGGTATATGGCTACACCTTC. It is translated as CASKRTEVYGYTF.

V gene TRBV9 combines with J gene TRBJ1-3; D remains ambiguous. CDR1 is SGDLS and CDR2 is YYNGEE in the germline V gene. V dropped 3 bases and J dropped 0 bases, with 10 bases sitting between them. The CDR3 length is 15 residues. In DNA, the CDR3 is TGTGCCAGCAGCGCGGGAGGAGTCTCTGGAAACACCATATATTTT. Protein product: CASSAGGVSGNTIYF.

V and J are TRBV28 and TRBJ1-3; D is unresolved. Trimming left V 4 bases short and J 1 base short, with 5 bases between. The CDR3 loop spans 13 amino acids. The V gene's germline CDR1 is MDHEN and CDR2 SYDVKM. The CDR3, as DNA: TGTGCCAGCAGTTCAGGATCTGGAAACACCATATATTTT. This sequence encodes CASSSGSGNTIYF.

The CDR3 spells CASSHVAPGQYF. CDR3 coding DNA: TGTGCCAGCAGCCACGTAGCCCCGGGGCAGTACTTC. The rearrangement uses TRBV11-3 and TRBJ2-7; D is unresolved. Germline CDR1 SGHNT, CDR2 YENEEA. V was trimmed by 5 bases and J by 9 bases, leaving 14 bases between them. The CDR3 totals 12 residues.

The chain links TRBV7-2 to TRBJ1-2; D remains ambiguous. The germline V and J ends were trimmed by 1 base and 4 bases, with 16 bases remaining between them. Germline CDR1 and CDR2: SGHTA and FQGNSA. The CDR3 has 16 amino acids. The CDR3 DNA follows: TGTGCCAGCAGCTTAGGGAGAGGAGGGCGGGGCTATGGCTACACCTTC. Translating gives CASSLGRGGRGYGYTF.

This sequence joins TRBV20-1 and TRBJ1-6, with 10 bases fitting TRBD1. CDR1 and CDR2 from the germline V gene are DFQATT and SNEGSKA (reference sequence). Trimming took 3 bases from V and 6 from J; bases not matched to a gene: 5. The CDR3 sequence is 15 residues long. The DNA of the CDR3 is TGCAGTGCTAGTAGGGGGACAGGGGCTAATTCACCCCTCCACTTT. It specifies CSASRGTGANSPLHF.

The V gene is TRBV11-2, the J gene TRBJ1-1, with a tentative D call TRBD1 (6 bases). From germline, CDR1 is SGHAT and CDR2 FQNNGV. CDR3 length equals 15 residues. The ends were cut back, 0 bases at V and 4 bases at J, with 12 bases in the middle. The CDR3 region is CASSLDPGAVTEAFF. For the CDR3, the DNA is TGTGCCAGCAGCTTAGACCCAGGGGCTGTCACTGAAGCTTTCTTT.

This chain links TRBV30 with TRBJ1-1; D is uncertain. Looked up from germline, CDR1 is GTSNPN and CDR2 is SVGIG (reference sequence). This CDR3 is built from 13 residues. V was cut by 0 bases and J by 0 bases, with 5 bases left in between. This CDR3 is CAWSVTMNTEAFF. The CDR3 DNA follows: TGTGCCTGGAGTGTTACAATGAACACTGAAGCTTTCTTT.

This chain links TRBV7-7 with TRBJ2-5, with 14 positions matching TRBD2. The CDR3 loop spans 19 amino acids. J was trimmed by 2 bases and V by 5 bases; bases with no gene match: 13. CDR1 is SSHAT and CDR2 is FNYEAQ in the germline V gene (reference sequence). DNA for the CDR3: TGTGCCAGCAGCCCATCGGGACTAGCGGGGGCAAGTAGGCAAGAGACCCAGTACTTC. Translating gives CASSPSGLAGASRQETQYF.

The chain carries TRBV30 and TRBJ1-1; 7 positions agree with TRBD1. The CDR3 is 14 amino acids. The V segment lost 3 bases and the J segment 4 bases; nucleotides outside the gene matches: 8. Germline V gene sequence: CDR1 GTSNPN, CDR2 SVGIG (reference sequence). For the CDR3, the DNA is TGTGCCTGGAGAGCCACAGGGGTGCGCACTGAAGCTTTCTTT. Translation gives CAWRATGVRTEAFF.

In this sample, this clone turned up a few times. The chain joins TRBV7-2 to TRBJ2-1; D perhaps matches TRBD1 (6 bases). The CDR3 spans 17 residues. The V end lost 0 bases, the J end lost 3 bases, and 15 bases lay between the germline ends. Germline values: CDR1 SGHTA, CDR2 FQGNSA. The CDR3: CASSLALIGGHYNEQFF. The CDR3 DNA follows: TGTGCCAGCAGCTTAGCGCTAATAGGGGGTCACTACAATGAGCAGTTCTTC.

The chain links TRBV27 to TRBJ2-5, with 12 nucleotides matching TRBD2. V was pared by 3 bases and J by 5 bases, with 4 bases of the junction left unmatched. Germline loops: CDR1 MNHEY, CDR2 SMNVEV (reference sequence). The CDR3 is made up of 15 amino acids. The CDR3 reads CASSLLAGGPETQYF. The CDR3 DNA follows: TGTGCCAGCAGTTTGCTAGCGGGAGGGCCGGAGACCCAGTACTTC.

The rearrangement links TRBV19 to TRBJ2-5; 9 bases are shared with TRBD1. The CDR3 runs 12 residues. The V gene end was trimmed by 10 bases and the J gene end by 4 bases; junction bases not matched to a gene: 4. The germline CDR1 and CDR2 sequences are LNHDA and SQIVND (reference sequence). CDR3 bases: TGTGCCACCGACAGGGGGGGAGAGACCCAGTACTTC. Amino acids: CATDRGGETQYF.

This chain connects TRBV6-5 to TRBJ1-1; TRBD1 aligns across 8 bases. The V and J ends lost 8 bases and 1 base, in that order; junction bases with no gene match: 6. The CDR3 runs to 14 residues. Germline CDR1 reads MNHEY; CDR2 reads SVGAGI. In DNA, the CDR3 is TGTGCCAGCTTAGACAGGGGAGAGAACACTGAAGCTTTCTTT. It specifies CASLDRGENTEAFF.

V is TRBV7-6 and J is TRBJ2-1; D may be TRBD2 (5 bases). Trimming cost V 5 bases and J 0 bases, with 23 bases left between them. CDR1 is SGHVS and CDR2 is FNYEAQ in the germline V gene. The CDR3 is 19 amino acids. In nucleotides, the CDR3 is TGTGCCAGCAGCCTTCGCTCGATTAGCGACACGAGCTCCTACAATGAGCAGTTCTTC. Amino acid sequence: CASSLRSISDTSSYNEQFF.

CDR3 amino acids: CASSPDRVVETQYF. CDR3 sequence (DNA): TGTGCCAGCAGCCCGGACAGGGTTGTCGAGACCCAGTACTTC. The gene calls are TRBV7-2 and TRBJ2-5; 8 bases match TRBD1. Germline CDR1 SGHTA, CDR2 FQGNSA. This CDR3 is 14 amino acids long. Trimming took 5 bases from V and 5 from J; bases not matched to a gene: 7.

Worth noting for this clone: Other DNA sequences in the same sample also yield this CDR3. The chain combines TRBV6-5 with TRBJ1-4; D unclear. The CDR3 totals 13 residues. Germline loops: CDR1 MNHEY, CDR2 SVGAGI. V was clipped by 0 bases and J by 8 bases, with 7 bases between them. The chain's CDR3 is CASSYSRVEKLFF. The CDR3 DNA reads as TGTGCCAGCAGTTACTCGAGGGTCGAAAAACTGTTTTTT.

The chain recombines TRBV7-8 with TRBJ1-3; D gene uncertain. Trimming removed 5 bases at V and 2 bases at J, with 16 bases between. The germline V gene has CDR1 SGHVS and CDR2 FQNEAQ. The CDR3 loop spans 16 amino acids. The CDR3 reads CASSVGPPEAGNTIYF. In DNA, the CDR3 is TGTGCCAGCAGCGTCGGTCCGCCTGAGGCTGGAAACACCATATATTTT.

J is TRBJ2-2 and V is TRBV18; TRBD1 matches 12 bases. The CDR3 contains 20 residues. The J segment lost 5 bases and the V segment lost 4 bases, leaving 17 bases of the junction unmatched. Germline V gene data show CDR1 as KGHSH and CDR2 as LQKENI. DNA of the CDR3: TGTGCCAGCTCACAACTCGGGACAGGGGGCACTAGCGGGAAGACCGGGGAGCTGTTTTTT. This sequence encodes CASSQLGTGGTSGKTGELFF.

J is TRBJ2-4 and V is TRBV2, with 10 positions matching TRBD2. The V gene's germline CDR1 is SNHLY and CDR2 FYNNEI. The CDR3 runs to 17 residues. V gave up 7 bases and J gave up 0 bases; unmatched junction bases: 9. DNA for the CDR3: TGTGCCAGCATGCTGGCTAGCGGGAGTCTAGCCAAAAACATTCAGTACTTC. Its translation: CASMLASGSLAKNIQYF.

The rearrangement joins TRBV5-1 to TRBJ1-1; a possible D gene is TRBD1 (6 bases). This CDR3 region has 14 residues. Germline V gene lookup returns CDR1 SGHRS and CDR2 YFSETQ. Trimming took 6 bases from V and 2 from J, leaving 14 bases between them. The CDR3 reads CASTRGAGNTEAFF. DNA for the CDR3: TGCGCCAGCACCCGGGGGGCGGGAAACACTGAAGCTTTCTTT.

The chain recombines TRBV7-9 with TRBJ2-3, with 8 bases that match TRBD2. The CDR3 is 16 amino acids. Looked up from germline, CDR1 is SEHNR and CDR2 is FQNEAQ (reference sequence). Unmatched junction bases numbered 4, after V lost 2 bases and J lost 0 bases. The CDR3 region has the DNA TGTGCCAGCAGCTTATTGATAGCGGGAAGCACAGATACGCAGTATTTT. It yields the protein CASSLLIAGSTDTQYF. Variable domain in full (rest from reference TRBV7-9 and TRBJ2-3): DTGVSQNPRHKITKRGQNVTFRCDPISEHNRLYWYRQTLGQGPEFLTYFQNEAQLEKSRLLSDRFSAERPKGSFSTLEIQRTEQGDSAMYLCASSLLIAGSTDTQYFGPGTRLTVL.

This sequence joins TRBV6-5 and TRBJ2-5; D is perhaps TRBD1 (5 bases). CDR1 and CDR2 (germline): MNHEY, SVGAGI. Trimming removed 6 bases from V and 1 base from J, with 12 bases in between. This CDR3 contains 14 residues. CDR3 DNA: TGTGCCAGCAGCCATAATAGGGGCCAAGAGACCCAGTACTTC. This codes for CASSHNRGQETQYF.

The genes are TRBV19 and TRBJ1-5; D not resolved. The germline CDR1 and CDR2 sequences are LNHDA and SQIVND (reference sequence). The ends were cut back, 3 bases at V and 7 bases at J, with 16 bases in the middle. The length of the CDR3 is 15 residues. Written as DNA, the CDR3 is TGTGCCAGTAGTATGGGAACCCACGGCGGGCAGCCCCAGCATTTT. Protein sequence: CASSMGTHGGQPQHF.

The chain recombines TRBV5-1 with TRBJ2-2; 8 bases are a match to TRBD1. CDR3 length: 15 residues. V shed 0 bases and J 7 bases; nucleotides not matched to a gene: 5. Germline CDR1 reads SGHRS; CDR2 reads YFSETQ. The CDR3 reads CASSLVPGGHGELFF. The CDR3 bases are TGCGCCAGCAGCTTGGTTCCAGGGGGCCACGGGGAGCTGTTTTTT.